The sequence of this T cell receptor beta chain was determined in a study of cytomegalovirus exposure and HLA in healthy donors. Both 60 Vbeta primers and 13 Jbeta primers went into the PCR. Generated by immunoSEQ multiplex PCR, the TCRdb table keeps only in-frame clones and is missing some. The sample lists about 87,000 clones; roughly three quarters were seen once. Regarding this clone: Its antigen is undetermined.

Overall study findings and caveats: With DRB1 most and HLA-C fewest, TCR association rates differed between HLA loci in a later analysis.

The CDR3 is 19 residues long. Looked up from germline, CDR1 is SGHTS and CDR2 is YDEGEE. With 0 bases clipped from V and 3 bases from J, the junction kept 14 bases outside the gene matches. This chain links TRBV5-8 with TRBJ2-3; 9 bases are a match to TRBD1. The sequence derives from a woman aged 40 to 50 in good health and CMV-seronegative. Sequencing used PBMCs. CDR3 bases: TGTGCCAGCAGCTTGGGCTCCGGGACAGGGATTCGGGGTACAGATACGCAGTATTTT. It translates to CASSLGSGTGIRGTDTQYF. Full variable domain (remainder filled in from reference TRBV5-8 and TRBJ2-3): EAGVTQSPTHLIKTRGQQATLRCSPISGHTSVYWYQQALGLGLQFLLWYDEGEERNRGNFPPRFSGRQFPNYSSELNVNALELEDSALYLCASSLGSGTGIRGTDTQYFGPGTRLTVL.